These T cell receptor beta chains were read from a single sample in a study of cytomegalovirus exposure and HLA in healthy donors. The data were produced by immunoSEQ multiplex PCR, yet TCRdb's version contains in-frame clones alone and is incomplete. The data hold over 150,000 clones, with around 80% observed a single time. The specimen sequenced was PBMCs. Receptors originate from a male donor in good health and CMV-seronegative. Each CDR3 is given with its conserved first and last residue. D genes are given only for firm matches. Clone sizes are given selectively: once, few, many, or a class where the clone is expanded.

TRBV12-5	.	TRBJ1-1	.	TGTGCTAGTGGCTCCGGGACAATGAACACTGAAGCTTTCTTT	CASGSGTMNTEAFF
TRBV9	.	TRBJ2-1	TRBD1	TGTGCCAGCAGCGTAGACCGGGACAGGGTGTGGAATGAGCAGTTCTTC	CASSVDRDRVWNEQFF
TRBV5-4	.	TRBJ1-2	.	TGTGCCAGCAGCTCCCCGGGAACCAACTATGGCTACACCTTC	CASSSPGTNYGYTF
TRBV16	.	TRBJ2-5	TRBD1	TGTGCCAGCAGCCAACGGACAGGGGGTTCTCAAGAGACCCAGTACTTC	CASSQRTGGSQETQYF
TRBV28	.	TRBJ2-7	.	TGTGCCAGCAGTCCCGGGAGAAACTACGAGCAGTACTTC	CASSPGRNYEQYF
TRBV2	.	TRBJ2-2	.	TGTGCCAGCAGTGAGACCCTGAGGTCGAACACCGGGGAGCTGTTTTTT	CASSETLRSNTGELFF
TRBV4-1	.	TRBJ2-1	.	TGCGCCAGCGGCACGTACAATGAGCAGTTCTTC	CASGTYNEQFF
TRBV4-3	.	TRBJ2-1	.	TGCGCCAGCAGCCAAGGGAGGGACGTCTACAATGAGCAGTTCTTC	CASSQGRDVYNEQFF
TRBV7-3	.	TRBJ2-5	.	TGTGCCAGCAGCTTATCAGGAAGCGGCTACCAAGAGACCCAGTACTTC	CASSLSGSGYQETQYF
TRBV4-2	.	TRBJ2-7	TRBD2	TGTGCCAGCAGCCCTAGCGGGGACTCCTACGAGCAGTACTTC	CASSPSGDSYEQYF
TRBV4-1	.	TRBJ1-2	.	TGCGCCAGCAGCCAAGATGTAACATCCTATGGCTACACCTTC	CASSQDVTSYGYTF
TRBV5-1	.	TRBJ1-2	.	TGCGCCAGCAGCATCGGCTCAGGGGAAGGTGGCTACACCTTC	CASSIGSGEGGYTF
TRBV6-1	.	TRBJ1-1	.	TGTGCCAGCATAAACTCCGGGGACACTGAAGCTTTCTTT	CASINSGDTEAFF
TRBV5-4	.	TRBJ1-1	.	TGTGCCAGCAGCTTACGGGGGGGCGCGGGGACTGAAGCTTTCTTT	CASSLRGGAGTEAFF
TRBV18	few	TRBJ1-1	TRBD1	TGTGCCAGCTCACCACGGACAGGGGGCCCGAACACTGAAGCTTTCTTT	CASSPRTGGPNTEAFF
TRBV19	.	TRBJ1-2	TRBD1	TGTGCCAGTAGGGACCGGACAGGGGCTCAGTATGGCTACACCTTC	CASRDRTGAQYGYTF
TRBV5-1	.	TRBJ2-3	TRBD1	TGCGCCAGCAGCCTAAGGACAGGGTCAGATACGCAGTATTTT	CASSLRTGSDTQYF